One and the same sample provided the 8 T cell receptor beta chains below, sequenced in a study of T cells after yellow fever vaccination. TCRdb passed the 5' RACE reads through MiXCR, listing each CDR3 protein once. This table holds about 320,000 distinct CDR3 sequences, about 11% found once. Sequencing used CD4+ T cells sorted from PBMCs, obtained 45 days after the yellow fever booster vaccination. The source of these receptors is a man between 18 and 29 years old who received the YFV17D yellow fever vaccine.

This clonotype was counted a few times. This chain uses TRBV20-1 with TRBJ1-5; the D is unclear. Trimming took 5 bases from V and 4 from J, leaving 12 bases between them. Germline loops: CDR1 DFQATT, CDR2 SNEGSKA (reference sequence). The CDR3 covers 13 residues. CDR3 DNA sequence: TGCAGTGCTCCGGCCCCGGGGAATCAGCCCCAGCATTTT. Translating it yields CSAPAPGNQPQHF.

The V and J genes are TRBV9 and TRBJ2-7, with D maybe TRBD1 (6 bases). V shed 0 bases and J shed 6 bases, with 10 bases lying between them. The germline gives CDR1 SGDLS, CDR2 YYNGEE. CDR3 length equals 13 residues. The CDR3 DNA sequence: TGTGCCAGCAGCGTAGTTTCAGGGGCCGAGCAGTACTTC. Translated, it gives CASSVVSGAEQYF.

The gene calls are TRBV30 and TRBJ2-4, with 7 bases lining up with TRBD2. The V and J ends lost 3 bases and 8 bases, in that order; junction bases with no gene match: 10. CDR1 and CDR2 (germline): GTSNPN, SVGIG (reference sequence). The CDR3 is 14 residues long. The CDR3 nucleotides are TGTGCCTGGAGGGACGGGGGGTCCAGGGACATTCAGTACTTC. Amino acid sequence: CAWRDGGSRDIQYF.

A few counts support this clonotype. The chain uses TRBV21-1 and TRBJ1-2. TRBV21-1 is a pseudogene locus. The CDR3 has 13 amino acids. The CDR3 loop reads CASSKRSNYGYTF. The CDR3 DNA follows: TGTGCCAGCAGCAAAAGGAGCAACTATGGCTACACCTTC.

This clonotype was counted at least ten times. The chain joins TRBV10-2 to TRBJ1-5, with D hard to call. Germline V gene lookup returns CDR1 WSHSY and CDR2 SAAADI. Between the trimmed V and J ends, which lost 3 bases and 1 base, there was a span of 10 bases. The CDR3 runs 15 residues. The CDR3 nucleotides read TGCGCCAGCAGTGATAACGGCAGAAGCAATCAGCCCCAGCATTTT. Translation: CASSDNGRSNQPQHF.

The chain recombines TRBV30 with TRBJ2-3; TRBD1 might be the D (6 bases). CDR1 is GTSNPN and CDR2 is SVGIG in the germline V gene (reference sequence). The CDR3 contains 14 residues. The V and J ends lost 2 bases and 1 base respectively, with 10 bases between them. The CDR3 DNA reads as TGTGCCTGGAGTAATAAGGGGGGCACAGATACGCAGTATTTT. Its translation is CAWSNKGGTDTQYF.

DNA of the CDR3: TGTGCCAGCAGTTACAAAACAGGGTCCACTGAAGCTTTCTTT. It yields the protein CASSYKTGSTEAFF. This chain uses TRBV6-5 with TRBJ1-1, with D perhaps matching TRBD1 (6 bases). The CDR3 is 14 amino acids. The germline V gene has CDR1 MNHEY and CDR2 SVGAGI. V shed 2 bases and J shed 4 bases, with 11 bases lying between them.

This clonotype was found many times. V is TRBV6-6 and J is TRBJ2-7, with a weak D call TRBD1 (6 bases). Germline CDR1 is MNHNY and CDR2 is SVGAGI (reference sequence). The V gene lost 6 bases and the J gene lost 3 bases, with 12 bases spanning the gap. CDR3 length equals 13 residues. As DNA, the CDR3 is TGTGCCAGCAGCCCGCAGGGGCTCTACGAGCAGTACTTC. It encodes CASSPQGLYEQYF.